This T cell receptor beta chain derives from a study of blood T cell repertoires in COVID-19. Turning to the study itself: The analysed material was cDNA or gDNA that came from T cells, B-cell-depleted T cells, or PBMCs.

Data came from immunoSEQ multiplex PCR; TCRdb stores just in-frame clones and leaves some out. The top ten hold approximately 8.9% of the sample, which has some 200,000 clones, more than 70% seen once. The CDR3 consists of 16 residues. Germline V gene sequence: CDR1 SGHDN, CDR2 FVKESK. V lost 3 bases and J 0 bases, leaving 12 bases between the germline ends. This TCR was sampled from a woman aged 60 to 75 with acute or convalescent COVID-19. This chain connects TRBV14 to TRBJ2-1; D gene unclear. Sequencing used peripheral blood. For the CDR3, the DNA is TGTGCCAGCAGCCAGGGCTTGGGCATCTCCTACAATGAGCAGTTCTTC. As protein: CASSQGLGISYNEQFF. The full variable domain, its missing parts supplied by reference TRBV14 and TRBJ2-1, is EAGVTQFPSHSVIEKGQTVTLRCDPISGHDNLYWYRRVMGKEIKFLLHFVKESKQDESGMPNNRFLAERTGGTYSTLKVQPAELEDSGVYFCASSQGLGISYNEQFFGPGTRLTVL.